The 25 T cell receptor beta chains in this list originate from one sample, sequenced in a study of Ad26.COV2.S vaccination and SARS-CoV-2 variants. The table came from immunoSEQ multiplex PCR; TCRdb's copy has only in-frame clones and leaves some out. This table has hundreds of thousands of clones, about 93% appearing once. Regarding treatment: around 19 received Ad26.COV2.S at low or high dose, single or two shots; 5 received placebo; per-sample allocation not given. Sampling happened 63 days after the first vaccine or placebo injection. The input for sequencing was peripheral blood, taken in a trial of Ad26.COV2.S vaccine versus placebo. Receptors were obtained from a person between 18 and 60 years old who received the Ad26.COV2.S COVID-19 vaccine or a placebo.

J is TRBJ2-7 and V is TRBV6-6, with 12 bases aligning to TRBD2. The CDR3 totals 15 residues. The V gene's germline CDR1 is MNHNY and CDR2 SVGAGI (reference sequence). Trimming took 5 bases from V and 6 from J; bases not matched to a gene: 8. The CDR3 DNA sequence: TGTGCCAGCAGTCGCCCGGGACTAGCGGGTGGCGAGCAGTACTTC. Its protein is CASSRPGLAGGEQYF.

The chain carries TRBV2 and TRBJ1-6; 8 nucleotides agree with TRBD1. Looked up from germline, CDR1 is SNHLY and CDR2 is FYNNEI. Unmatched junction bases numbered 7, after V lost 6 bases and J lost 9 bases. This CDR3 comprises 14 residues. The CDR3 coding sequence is TGTGCCAGCAGGGGGAGACAGGGGAGTTCACCCCTCCACTTT. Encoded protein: CASRGRQGSSPLHF.

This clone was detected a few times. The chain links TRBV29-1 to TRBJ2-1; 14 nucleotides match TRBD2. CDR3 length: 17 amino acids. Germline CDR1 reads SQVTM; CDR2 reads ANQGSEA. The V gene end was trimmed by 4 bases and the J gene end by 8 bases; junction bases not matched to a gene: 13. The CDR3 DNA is TGCAGCGTTGGGAAGGGACTAGCGGGGGCCCTATCGGATGAGCAGTTCTTC. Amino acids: CSVGKGLAGALSDEQFF.

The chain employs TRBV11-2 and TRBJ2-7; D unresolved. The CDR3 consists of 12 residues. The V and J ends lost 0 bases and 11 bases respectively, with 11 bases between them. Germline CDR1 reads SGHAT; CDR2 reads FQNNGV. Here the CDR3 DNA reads TGTGCCAGCAGCTTAGACAGGAACTTGGAGTACTTC. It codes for CASSLDRNLEYF.

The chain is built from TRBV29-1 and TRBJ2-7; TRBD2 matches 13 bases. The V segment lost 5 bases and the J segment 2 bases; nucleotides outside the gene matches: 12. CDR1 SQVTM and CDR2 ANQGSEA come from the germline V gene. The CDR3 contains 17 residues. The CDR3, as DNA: TGCAGCGTTTCCACCGGGACTAGCGGGGTATTCCCCTACGAGCAGTACTTC. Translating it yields CSVSTGTSGVFPYEQYF.

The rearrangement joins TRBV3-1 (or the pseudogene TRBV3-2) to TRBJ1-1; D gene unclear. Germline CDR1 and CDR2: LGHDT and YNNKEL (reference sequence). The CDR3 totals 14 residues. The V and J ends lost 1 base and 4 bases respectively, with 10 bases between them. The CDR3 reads CASSQGGRGTEAFF. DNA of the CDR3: TGTGCCAGCAGCCAAGGTGGACGCGGCACTGAAGCTTTCTTT.

CDR3 amino acids: CASSQPGTSGSGYNEQFF. The CDR3 DNA sequence: TGTGCCAGCAGCCAACCCGGGACTAGCGGAAGTGGGTACAATGAGCAGTTCTTC. The chain combines TRBV3-1 (or the pseudogene TRBV3-2) with TRBJ2-1, with 11 bases lining up with TRBD2. The germline V gene encodes CDR1 LGHDT and CDR2 YNNKEL (reference sequence). V shed 2 bases, J shed 4 bases, and the junction held 10 bases outside the gene matches. The CDR3 extends over 18 amino acids.

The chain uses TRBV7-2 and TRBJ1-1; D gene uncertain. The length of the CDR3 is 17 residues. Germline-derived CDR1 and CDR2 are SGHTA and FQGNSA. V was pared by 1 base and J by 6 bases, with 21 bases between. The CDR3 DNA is TGTGCCAGCAGCTTAGAACTCCATCCGCACCCCGCATCTGAAGCTTTCTTT. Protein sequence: CASSLELHPHPASEAFF.

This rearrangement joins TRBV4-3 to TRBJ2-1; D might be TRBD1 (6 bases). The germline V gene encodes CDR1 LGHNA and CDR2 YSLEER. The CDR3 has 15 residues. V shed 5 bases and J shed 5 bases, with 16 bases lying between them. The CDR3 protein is CASSAEGEYDNEQFF. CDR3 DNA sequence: TGCGCCAGCAGCGCCGAGGGGGAATACGACAATGAGCAGTTCTTC.

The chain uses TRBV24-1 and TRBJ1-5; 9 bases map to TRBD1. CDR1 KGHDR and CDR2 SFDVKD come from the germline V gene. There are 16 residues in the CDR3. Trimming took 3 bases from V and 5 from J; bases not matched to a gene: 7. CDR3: CATSDSGQGLHQPQHF. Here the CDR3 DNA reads TGTGCCACCAGTGATAGCGGACAGGGGCTTCATCAGCCCCAGCATTTT.

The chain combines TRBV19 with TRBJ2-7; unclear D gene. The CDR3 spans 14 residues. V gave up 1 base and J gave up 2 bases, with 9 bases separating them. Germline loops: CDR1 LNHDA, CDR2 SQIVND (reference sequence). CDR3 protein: CASSIVGFPYEQYF. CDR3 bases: TGTGCCAGTAGTATAGTCGGGTTCCCCTACGAGCAGTACTTC.

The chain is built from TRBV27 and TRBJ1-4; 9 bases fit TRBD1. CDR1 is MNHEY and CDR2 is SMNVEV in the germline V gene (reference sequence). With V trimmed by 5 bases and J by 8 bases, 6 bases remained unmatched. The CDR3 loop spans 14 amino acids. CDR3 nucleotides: TGTGCCAGCAGTCCCACAGGGGGCCTGGAAAAACTGTTTTTT. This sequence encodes CASSPTGGLEKLFF.

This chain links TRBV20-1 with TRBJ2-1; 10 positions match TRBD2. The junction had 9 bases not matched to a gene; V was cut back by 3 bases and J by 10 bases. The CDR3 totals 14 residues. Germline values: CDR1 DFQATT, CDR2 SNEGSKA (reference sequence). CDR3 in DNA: TGCAGTGCTAGTAAATCTAGCGGGAGCATAGAGCAGTTCTTC. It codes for CSASKSSGSIEQFF.

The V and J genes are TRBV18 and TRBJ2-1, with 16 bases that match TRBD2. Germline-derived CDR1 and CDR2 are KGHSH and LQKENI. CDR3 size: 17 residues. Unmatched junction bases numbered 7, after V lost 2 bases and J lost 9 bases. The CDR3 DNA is TGTGCCAGCTCACCAGGGACTAGCGGGAGGGCCGCAGGTGAGCAGTTCTTC. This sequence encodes CASSPGTSGRAAGEQFF.

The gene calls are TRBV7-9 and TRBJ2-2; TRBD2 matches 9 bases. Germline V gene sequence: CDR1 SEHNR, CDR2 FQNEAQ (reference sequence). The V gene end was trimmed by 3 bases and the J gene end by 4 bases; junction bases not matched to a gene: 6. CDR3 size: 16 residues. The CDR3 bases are TGTGCCAGCAGCTTTCGGGTAGCGGGAGTCACCGGGGAGCTGTTTTTT. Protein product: CASSFRVAGVTGELFF.

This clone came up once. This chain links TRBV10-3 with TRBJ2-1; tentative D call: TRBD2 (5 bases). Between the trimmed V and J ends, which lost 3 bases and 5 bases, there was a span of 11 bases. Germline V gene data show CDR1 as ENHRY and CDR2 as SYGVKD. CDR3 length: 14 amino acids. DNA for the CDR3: TGTGCCATCAGTGAAGGAGGCAGACACAATGAGCAGTTCTTC. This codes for CAISEGGRHNEQFF.

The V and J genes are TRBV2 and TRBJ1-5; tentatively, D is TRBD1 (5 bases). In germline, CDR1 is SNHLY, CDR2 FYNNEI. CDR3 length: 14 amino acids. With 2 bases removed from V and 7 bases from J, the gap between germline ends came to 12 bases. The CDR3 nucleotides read TGTGCCAGCAGTGAATTGTCAGGGCGACAGCCCCAGCATTTT. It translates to CASSELSGRQPQHF. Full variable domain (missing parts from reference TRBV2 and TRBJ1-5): EPEVTQTPSHQVTQMGQEVILRCVPISNHLYFYWYRQILGQKVEFLVSFYNNEISEKSEIFDDQFSVERPDGSNFTLKIRSTKLEDSAMYFCASSELSGRQPQHFGDGTRLSIL.

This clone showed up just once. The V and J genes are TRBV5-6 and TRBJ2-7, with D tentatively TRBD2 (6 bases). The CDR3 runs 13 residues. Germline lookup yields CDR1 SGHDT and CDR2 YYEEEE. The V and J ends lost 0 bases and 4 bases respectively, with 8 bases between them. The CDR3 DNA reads TGTGCCAGCAGCTTGGGGGACTTGTACGAGCAGTACTTC. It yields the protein CASSLGDLYEQYF.

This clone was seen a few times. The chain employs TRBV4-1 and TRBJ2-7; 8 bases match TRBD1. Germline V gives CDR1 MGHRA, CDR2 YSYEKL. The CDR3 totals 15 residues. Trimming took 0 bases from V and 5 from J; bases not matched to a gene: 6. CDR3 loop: CASSQDWAGGDEQYF. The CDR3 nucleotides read TGCGCCAGCAGCCAAGATTGGGCAGGGGGCGACGAGCAGTACTTC.

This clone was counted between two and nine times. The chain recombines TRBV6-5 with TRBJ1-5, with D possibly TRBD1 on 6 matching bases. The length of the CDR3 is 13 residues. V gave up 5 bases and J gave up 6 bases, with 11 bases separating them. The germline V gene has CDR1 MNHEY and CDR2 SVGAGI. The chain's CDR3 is CASSRTVTQPQHF. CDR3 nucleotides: TGTGCCAGCAGTCGGACAGTAACTCAGCCCCAGCATTTT.

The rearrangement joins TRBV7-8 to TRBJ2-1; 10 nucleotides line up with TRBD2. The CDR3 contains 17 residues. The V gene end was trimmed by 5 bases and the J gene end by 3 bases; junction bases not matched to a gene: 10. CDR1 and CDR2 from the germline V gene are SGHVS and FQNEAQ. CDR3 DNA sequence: TGTGCCAGCAGCCCCCAGCTGGAGCGGGGGGGCTACAATGAGCAGTTCTTC. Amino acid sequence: CASSPQLERGGYNEQFF.

In DNA, the CDR3 is TGTGCCTGGAGACCCGGGGGGCCTAGTTTTGAGCAGTACTTC. Encoded protein: CAWRPGGPSFEQYF. V gene TRBV30 combines with J gene TRBJ2-7, with a possible D match to TRBD2 (7 bases). Germline loops: CDR1 GTSNPN, CDR2 SVGIG (reference sequence). This CDR3 has 14 residues. V shed 3 bases and J shed 7 bases, with 19 bases lying between them.

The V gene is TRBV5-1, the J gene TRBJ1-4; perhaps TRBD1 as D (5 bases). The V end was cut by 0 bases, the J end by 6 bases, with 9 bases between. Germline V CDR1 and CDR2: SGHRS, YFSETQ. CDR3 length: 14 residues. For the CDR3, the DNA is TGCGCCAGCAGCTTGGCTGTGACAGATGAAAAACTGTTTTTT. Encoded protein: CASSLAVTDEKLFF.

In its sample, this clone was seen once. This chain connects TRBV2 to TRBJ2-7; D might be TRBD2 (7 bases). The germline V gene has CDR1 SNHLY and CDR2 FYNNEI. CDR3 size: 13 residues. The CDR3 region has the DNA TGTGCGCTAGGGGGGGCGGGCCCCTACGAGCAGTACTTC. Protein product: CALGGAGPYEQYF.

In DNA form, the CDR3 reads TGTGCCTGGAGTGCTGGACAGGGATGGGGCACTGAAGCTTTCTTT. Protein sequence: CAWSAGQGWGTEAFF. The chain employs TRBV30 and TRBJ1-1; 8 positions match TRBD1. The CDR3 sequence is 15 residues long. Germline V CDR1 and CDR2: GTSNPN, SVGIG (reference sequence). The junction had 8 bases not matched to a gene; V was cut back by 1 base and J by 4 bases.